This TCR beta chain is drawn from a study of blood T cells in healthy people across ages. Whole-study results and caveats: Donor CMV status was unknown, possibly confounding expanded clonotype changes.

Using a J-beta primer mix together with a sample-barcoded 5' primer, a second PCR was run for roughly 7 to 11 cycles. The template-switch adaptor, which had 12 random nucleotides, put a tag on each cDNA molecule. MiXCR, run by TCRdb on the 5' RACE reads, gives a single entry per CDR3 protein. Here the sample spans approximately 1,700,000 distinct CDR3 sequences, about two fifths being singletons. In terms of origin and age, donors were healthy Caucasian individuals from Russia aged roughly 6 to 100. The junction had 8 bases not matched to a gene; V was cut back by 2 bases and J by 2 bases. CDR3 length equals 16 residues. Germline V gene lookup returns CDR1 MNHNS and CDR2 SASEGT. As regards this clonotype: What it binds is unknown.

V is TRBV6-1 and J is TRBJ2-7; 8 bases are a match to TRBD2. The source material was blood. This TCR derives from a human donor in good health. The CDR3 DNA reads TGTGCCAGCAGTGAAAAGCTAGCGGGCCCAACCTACGAGCAGTACTTC. Its translation: CASSEKLAGPTYEQYF.